This TCR beta chain emerged from a study of metastatic and nonmetastatic thyroid tumors. Study as a whole: Repertoire comparisons spanned blood and tumor or nodule tissue from malignant and benign thyroid patients. General study points: As reported, TCR beta diversity in blood and tumor was significantly higher in malignant thyroid tumors than in benign nodules.

Thyroid surgery took place with no prior treatment in any patient. Germline V gene data show CDR1 as MDHEN and CDR2 as SYDVKM. V was trimmed by 4 bases and J by 10 bases, leaving 10 bases between them. The CDR3 totals 11 residues. This clone is large (0.1 to 1%) by share. Its antigen is currently unknown. The same CDR3 arises from other DNA sequences in this sample as well. The authors' processing: What underpinned the distant-metastasis classifier for papillary thyroid cancer was the set of CDR3 differences across clinicopathological groups. TCRdb re-called clones via MiXCR from the PCR reads. Here the V and J calls rest on TCRdb's processing, not on the authors' analysis. This sample has approximately 5,200 clones, with roughly a third found just once.

This chain connects TRBV28 to TRBJ1-1, with unresolved D. The sequencing sample was made of tumor tissue. This clonotype originated in a male donor with papillary thyroid cancer or a benign thyroid nodule (not recorded which). Some clones in this sample may be carry-over from other donors' samples. CDR3 sequence reads: CASSWTLGAFF. The CDR3 DNA follows: TGTGCCAGCAGTTGGACCTTAGGAGCTTTCTTT.